This TCR beta chain was retrieved from a study of blood T cell repertoires in COVID-19. Study-wide background: The United States, Italy and Spain provided the acute and convalescent COVID-19 samples. From T cells, B-cell-depleted T cells, or PBMCs came the material, which was cDNA or gDNA.

As originally analysed: Quantification of nucleated cells was approximated via reference gene primer amplification. Profiled with immunoSEQ multiplex PCR; TCRdb holds only in-frame clones, not every one. D and trimming come from the DNA, and the V and J calls and clone size come from that table. Altogether fewer than 250,000 clones are present, around four fifths being singletons, with the ten largest covering less than 4.5%. The CDR3 runs 15 residues. Trimming removed 5 bases from V and 8 bases from J; junction bases left unmatched: 10. Germline V gene data show CDR1 as MNHEY and CDR2 as SMNVEV (reference sequence).

This chain uses TRBV27 with TRBJ2-1, with 9 bases lining up with TRBD1. The receptor comes from a man aged 45-60 years with acute or convalescent COVID-19. Sequencing input: peripheral blood. The CDR3 loop reads CASSMPRTGGDEQFF. CDR3 nucleotide sequence: TGTGCCAGCAGTATGCCACGAACAGGGGGCGATGAGCAGTTCTTC.